This is a list of T cell receptor beta chains from one sample in a study of T cell responses to AZD1222 COVID-19 vaccine. Produced via immunoSEQ multiplex PCR; TCRdb's table is partial and in-frame only. The table records approximately 26,000 clones, about 88% of them present only once. The sample here was peripheral blood, taken 28 days after the second AZD1222 dose. The receptor set was obtained from an adult who received the AZD1222 COVID-19 vaccine. The CDR3 runs from the conserved cysteine through the conserved F or W. D genes are given only for firm matches. The listing skips clone size in some rows; elsewhere it reads once, few, many or a size class.

j_call	v_call	d_call	clone_size	cdr3_aa	cdr3_nt
TRBJ1-4	TRBV14	TRBD1	NA	CASSRTGGLGEKLFF	TGTGCCAGCAGCCGTACAGGGGGCTTAGGGGAAAAACTGTTTTTT
TRBJ1-3	TRBV9	NA	NA	CATSPGASGNTIYF	TGTGCCACTTCCCCTGGGGCATCTGGAAACACCATATATTTT
TRBJ1-3	TRBV10-2	NA	NA	CASSGTPTSGNTIYF	TGCGCCAGCAGTGGTACGCCCACCTCTGGAAACACCATATATTTT
TRBJ1-4	TRBV6-2/TRBV6-3	NA	NA	CASSSPMAGEKLFF	TGTGCCAGCAGTTCCCCAATGGCGGGAGAAAAACTGTTTTTT
TRBJ2-2	TRBV28	NA	NA	CASSQINTGELFF	TGTGCCAGCTCACAGATAAACACCGGGGAGCTGTTTTTT
TRBJ2-7	TRBV5-1	NA	NA	CASSLGDTLREQYF	TGCGCCAGCAGCTTGGGTGACACTCTAAGGGAGCAGTACTTC
TRBJ2-7	TRBV10-1	NA	NA	CASSEGTPRSYEQYF	TGCGCCAGCAGTGAAGGCACTCCTCGCTCCTACGAGCAGTACTTC
TRBJ1-1	TRBV4-1	TRBD1	once	CASSPGQLATEAFF	TGCGCCAGCAGCCCGGGACAGTTGGCGACTGAAGCTTTCTTT
TRBJ2-2	TRBV24-1	NA	NA	CATSDRDRGGTGELFF	TGTGCCACCAGTGATCGTGACAGGGGAGGGACCGGGGAGCTGTTTTTT
TRBJ2-1	TRBV7-9	TRBD2	NA	CASSLPSGGAGNEQFF	TGTGCCAGCAGCTTACCTAGCGGGGGGGCCGGCAATGAGCAGTTCTTC
TRBJ2-7	TRBV3-1/TRBV3-2	NA	NA	CASSHRDTVYEQYF	TGTGCCAGCAGCCACCGGGACACGGTCTACGAGCAGTACTTC
TRBJ2-2	TRBV10-1	TRBD1	NA	CASSGTVNTGELFF	TGCGCCAGCAGCGGGACAGTCAACACCGGGGAGCTGTTTTTT
TRBJ1-4	TRBV6-5	NA	NA	CASSTYRDLNEKLFF	TGTGCCAGCAGTACCTACAGGGACTTAAATGAAAAACTGTTTTTT
TRBJ2-1	TRBV7-8	TRBD1	NA	CASSTGTGAAVNRNEQFF	TGTGCCAGCAGCACCGGGACAGGGGCGGCGGTGAATAGGAATGAGCAGTTCTTC
TRBJ1-2	TRBV19	TRBD1	NA	CASSGDRGVYGYTF	TGTGCCAGTAGTGGGGACAGGGGTGTCTATGGCTACACCTTC
TRBJ2-1	TRBV7-2	NA	NA	CASSVGGLNEQFF	TGTGCCAGCAGCGTAGGGGGACTCAATGAGCAGTTCTTC
TRBJ2-1	TRBV9	TRBD2	once	CASSVAGAGDLSSYNEQFF	TGTGCCAGCAGCGTAGCGGGAGCGGGGGATTTGAGCTCCTACAATGAGCAGTTCTTC
TRBJ1-1	TRBV12-3/TRBV12-4	NA	NA	CASNTGMVTEAFF	TGTGCCAGCAATACCGGGATGGTAACTGAAGCTTTCTTT
TRBJ1-2	TRBV2	NA	once	CASSVWQDGYTF	TGTGCCAGCAGTGTTTGGCAGGATGGCTACACCTTC
TRBJ2-2	TRBV11-2	TRBD1	once	CASSLGTGVTGELFF	TGTGCCAGCAGCTTAGGGACAGGGGTTACCGGGGAGCTGTTTTTT
TRBJ2-7	TRBV5-5	NA	once	CASSGQQVSYEQYF	TGTGCCAGCAGCGGCCAACAGGTTTCCTACGAGCAGTACTTC
TRBJ2-7	TRBV12-3/TRBV12-4	NA	once	CASSFLDFYEQYF	TGTGCCAGCAGTTTTCTGGACTTCTACGAGCAGTACTTC
TRBJ1-1	TRBV27	NA	NA	CASSLSRMNTEAFF	TGTGCCAGCAGTTTATCGCGGATGAACACTGAAGCTTTCTTT
TRBJ2-7	TRBV5-1	TRBD1	few	CASSLGQGAYEQYF	TGCGCCAGCAGCTTGGGGCAGGGGGCCTACGAGCAGTACTTC
TRBJ1-2	TRBV9	NA	NA	CASSDNFGGSLGYGYTF	TGTGCCAGCAGCGATAACTTTGGGGGTTCGCTTGGCTATGGCTACACCTTC
TRBJ1-1	TRBV5-8	NA	NA	CASSPWGTEAFF	TGTGCCAGCAGCCCATGGGGCACTGAAGCTTTCTTT
TRBJ2-1	TRBV20-1	NA	NA	CSARDNEQFF	TGCAGTGCTAGAGACAATGAGCAGTTCTTC
TRBJ2-7	TRBV21-1	NA	NA	CASSKGSAHLAYEQYF	TGTGCCAGCAGCAAAGGTAGCGCCCACCTTGCCTACGAGCAGTACTTC
TRBJ2-7	TRBV19	TRBD1	NA	CANSTGASEQYF	TGTGCCAATTCGACAGGGGCCAGCGAGCAGTACTTC
TRBJ2-5	TRBV2	TRBD1	NA	CASRFPGQQETQYF	TGTGCCAGCAGGTTCCCGGGACAGCAAGAGACCCAGTACTTC
TRBJ2-2	TRBV5-1	TRBD2	NA	CASRQALTGGNTGELFF	TGCGCCAGCAGGCAGGCCCTAACGGGGGGGAACACCGGGGAGCTGTTTTTT
TRBJ2-1	TRBV5-4	NA	NA	CASRGGAVSSYNEQFF	TGTGCCAGCAGGGGGGGTGCGGTTAGCTCCTACAATGAGCAGTTCTTC
TRBJ2-5	TRBV7-2	NA	NA	CASSLGAGAPQAQYF	TGTGCCAGCAGCTTAGGGGCGGGGGCGCCCCAGGCCCAGTACTTC
TRBJ2-6	TRBV19	TRBD1	NA	CASSTTQGALSGANVLTF	TGTGCCAGTAGTACGACACAGGGGGCGCTTTCTGGGGCCAACGTCCTGACTTTC
TRBJ2-7	TRBV10-3	TRBD1	NA	CAISAASQGAFYEQYF	TGTGCCATCAGTGCGGCGTCACAGGGGGCCTTCTACGAGCAGTACTTC
TRBJ2-2	TRBV4-2	NA	NA	CASSHGGLGGPDGELFF	TGTGCCAGCAGCCACGGGGGCCTCGGGGGGCCGGACGGGGAGCTGTTTTTT
TRBJ2-5	TRBV7-2	NA	once	CASSRGGGTTLETQYF	TGTGCCAGCAGCCGGGGCGGCGGAACGACCCTAGAGACCCAGTACTTC
TRBJ1-1	TRBV4-1	NA	NA	CASSSPLGQRGRTEAFF	TGCGCCAGCAGCTCTCCACTGGGGCAGAGAGGAAGGACTGAAGCTTTCTTT
TRBJ1-3	TRBV6-5	TRBD1	NA	CASSYSGGAYGNTIYF	TGTGCCAGCAGTTACTCAGGGGGCGCTTATGGAAACACCATATATTTT
TRBJ2-2	TRBV7-2	NA	few	CASSLEGVKTGELFF	TGTGCCAGCAGCTTAGAGGGGGTCAAGACCGGGGAGCTGTTTTTT
TRBJ2-6	TRBV2	NA	NA	CASSEIRFSGANVLTF	TGTGCCAGCAGTGAAATTCGGTTCTCTGGGGCCAACGTCCTGACTTTC
TRBJ1-3	TRBV11-2	NA	NA	CASSLTQGGRNTIYF	TGTGCCAGCAGCTTAACACAGGGCGGTCGGAACACCATATATTTT
TRBJ1-5	TRBV28	NA	NA	CASRDTNQPQHF	TGTGCCAGCAGGGACACTAATCAGCCCCAGCATTTT
TRBJ2-2	TRBV6-5	NA	NA	CASRTGGGGTGELFF	TGTGCCAGCAGGACGGGGGGCGGAGGTACCGGGGAGCTGTTTTTT
TRBJ1-1	TRBV28	TRBD1	NA	CASSLYSGQVEAFF	TGTGCCAGCAGTTTATATTCCGGACAGGTTGAAGCTTTCTTT
TRBJ2-3	TRBV2	TRBD2	NA	CASRILASGTDTQYF	TGTGCCAGCAGAATACTAGCGTCCGGCACAGATACGCAGTATTTT
TRBJ1-5	TRBV3-1/TRBV3-2	NA	NA	CASSQDPDQPQHF	TGTGCCAGCAGCCAAGACCCTGATCAGCCCCAGCATTTT
TRBJ2-5	TRBV9	NA	once	CASSANPSWDGNQETQYF	TGTGCCAGCAGCGCCAACCCTAGCTGGGACGGAAATCAAGAGACCCAGTACTTC
TRBJ2-7	TRBV5-5	NA	NA	CASSLGQLSYEQYF	TGTGCCAGCAGCTTGGGACAGCTTTCCTACGAGCAGTACTTC
TRBJ2-2	TRBV5-3	NA	NA	CARSLVFGGTGELFF	TGTGCCAGAAGCTTGGTCTTTGGGGGCACCGGGGAGCTGTTTTTT
TRBJ1-1	TRBV6-6	NA	once	CASSYSRGRMGTEAFF	TGTGCCAGCAGTTACTCGAGGGGTAGGATGGGAACTGAAGCTTTCTTT
TRBJ1-3	TRBV12-2	NA	once	CASRLVDGMSSGNTIYF	TGTGCAAGTCGCTTGGTGGACGGAATGAGCTCTGGAAACACCATATATTTT
TRBJ1-4	TRBV2	NA	NA	CASSELAGTNEKLFF	TGTGCCAGCAGTGAGCTGGCAGGGACTAATGAAAAACTGTTTTTT
TRBJ1-2	TRBV9	TRBD1	NA	CASRATGAGGYTF	TGTGCCAGCAGGGCAACAGGGGCTGGTGGCTACACCTTC
TRBJ1-5	TRBV3-1/TRBV3-2	NA	few	CASSQDIRVGQPQHF	TGTGCCAGCAGCCAAGACATCCGGGTCGGGCAGCCCCAGCATTTT